Described below is a single TCR beta chain sequence and its context. The data stem from a study of blood T cell repertoires in COVID-19. Produced via immunoSEQ multiplex PCR; TCRdb's table is partial and in-frame only. This table holds approximately 67,000 clones, approximately 91% found once. The TCR comes from a human donor in a cohort sampled during active COVID-19. Sequencing used peripheral blood.

Here the CDR3 DNA reads TGTGCCAGCAGCGTAGTGTCTAGCACAGATACGCAGTATTTT. Its protein product is CASSVVSSTDTQYF. The chain is built from TRBV9 and TRBJ2-3; D is unclear. V was clipped by 0 bases and J by 0 bases, with 5 bases between them. Per the germline V gene, CDR1 is SGDLS and CDR2 is YYNGEE. This CDR3 has 14 amino acids. The full variable domain, with the rest looked up from reference TRBV9 and TRBJ2-3, is DSGVTQTPKHLITATGQRVTLRCSPRSGDLSVYWYQQSLDQGLQFLIQYYNGEERAKGNILERFSAQQFPDLHSELNLSSLELGDSALYFCASSVVSSTDTQYFGPGTRLTVL.